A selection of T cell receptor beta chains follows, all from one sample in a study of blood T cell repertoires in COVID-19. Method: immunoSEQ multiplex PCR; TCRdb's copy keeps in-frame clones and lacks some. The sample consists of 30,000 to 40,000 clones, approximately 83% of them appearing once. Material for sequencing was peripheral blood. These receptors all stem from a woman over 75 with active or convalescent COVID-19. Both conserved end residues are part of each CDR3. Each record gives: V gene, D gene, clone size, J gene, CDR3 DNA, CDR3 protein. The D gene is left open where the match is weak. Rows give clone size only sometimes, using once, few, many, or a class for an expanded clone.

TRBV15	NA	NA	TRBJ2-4	TGTGCCACCAGTCCGGGACACCGGACAGCTCTTGGTAAAAACATTCAGTACTTC	CATSPGHRTALGKNIQYF
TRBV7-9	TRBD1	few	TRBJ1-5	TGTGCCAGCAGGGGGACAGGTCCTGATCAGCCCCAGCATTTT	CASRGTGPDQPQHF
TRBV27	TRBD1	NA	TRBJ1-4	TGTGCCAGCAGTCCTCGACAGGGTAATGAAAAACTGTTTTTT	CASSPRQGNEKLFF
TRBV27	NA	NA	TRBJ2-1	TGTGCCAGCAGTTTTTACGGGATGTCCTACAATGAGCAGTTCTTC	CASSFYGMSYNEQFF
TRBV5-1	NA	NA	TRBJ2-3	TGCGCCAGCAGTTCCGGGACATACACAGATACGCAGTATTTT	CASSSGTYTDTQYF
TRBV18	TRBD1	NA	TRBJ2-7	TGTGCCAGCTCCCCAATAGGGGGACAGGGATATCAGTACTTC	CASSPIGGQGYQYF
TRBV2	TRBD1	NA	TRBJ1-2	TGTGCCAGCGATCCCAGGGGGCTGAGGGACTATGGCTACACCTTC	CASDPRGLRDYGYTF
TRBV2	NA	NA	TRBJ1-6	TGTGCCAGCAAGAGGGAGTCTCGATCACCCCTCCACTTT	CASKRESRSPLHF
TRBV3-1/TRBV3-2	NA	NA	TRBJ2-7	TGTGCCAGCAGCCAAGGGACTTTGACGATCTACGAGCAGTACTTC	CASSQGTLTIYEQYF
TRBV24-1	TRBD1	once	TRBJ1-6	TGTGCCAGTGTCGGGACAGGGGGCGAGAATTCACCCCTCCACTTT	CASVGTGGENSPLHF
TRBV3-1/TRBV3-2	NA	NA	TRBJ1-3	TGTGCCAGCAGCCAAGGCCCCCTACACAGCTCTGGAAACACCATATATTTT	CASSQGPLHSSGNTIYF
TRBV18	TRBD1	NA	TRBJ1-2	TGTGCCAGCTCACCTACCGGGACAGGCCCAAGAGACCAGTATGGCTACACCTTC	CASSPTGTGPRDQYGYTF
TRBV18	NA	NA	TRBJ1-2	TGTGCCAGCTCACCACCGGAGTGGCGTACCTATGGCTACACCTTC	CASSPPEWRTYGYTF
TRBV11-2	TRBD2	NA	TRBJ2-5	TGTGCCAGCAGCTTATTGCCTAGCGGGGGGATGTGGGAGACCCAGTACTTC	CASSLLPSGGMWETQYF
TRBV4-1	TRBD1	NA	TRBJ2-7	TGCGCCAGCAGCCCCTCTGAGGGACAGGGGTTCTACGAGCAGTACTTC	CASSPSEGQGFYEQYF
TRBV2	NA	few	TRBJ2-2	TGTGCCAGCAGTGTAGAAGGGGCGGACACCGGGGAGCTGTTTTTT	CASSVEGADTGELFF
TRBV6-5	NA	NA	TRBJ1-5	TGTGCCAGCAGTAAGGACTATTTTAGCAATCAGCCCCAGCATTTT	CASSKDYFSNQPQHF
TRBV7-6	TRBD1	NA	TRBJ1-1	TGTGCCAGCAGCTCGACAGGGAGTGGGTACACTGAAGCTTTCTTT	CASSSTGSGYTEAFF
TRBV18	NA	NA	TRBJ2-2	TGTGCCAGCTCACCAACAGTCAACACCGGGGAGCTGTTTTTT	CASSPTVNTGELFF
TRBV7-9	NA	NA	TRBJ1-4	TGTGCCAGCAGCCAAGACAGGTTCCTGGAAAAACTGTTTTTT	CASSQDRFLEKLFF
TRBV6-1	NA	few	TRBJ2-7	TGTGCCAGCAGTGAAGCGCTCGTAACAGCCTACGAGCAGTACTTC	CASSEALVTAYEQYF
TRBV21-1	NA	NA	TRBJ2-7	TGTGCCAGCAGCACAGACAGGGGGCGCGACTACGAGCAGTACTTC	CASSTDRGRDYEQYF
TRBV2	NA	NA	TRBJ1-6	TGTGCCAGCAGTTTACAGAGTTATAATTCACCCCTCCACTTT	CASSLQSYNSPLHF
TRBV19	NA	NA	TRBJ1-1	TGTGCCAGTAGTGTCGGTCCCATGAACACTGAAGCTTTCTTT	CASSVGPMNTEAFF
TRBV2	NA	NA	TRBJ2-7	TGTGCCAGCAGTGAAGTGAAGTTCGGTAGCTCCTACGAGCAGTACTTC	CASSEVKFGSSYEQYF
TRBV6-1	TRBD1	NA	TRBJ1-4	TGTGCCAGCAGTGAAGGAGACAGGGGGGGGAGCGAAAAACTGTTTTTT	CASSEGDRGGSEKLFF
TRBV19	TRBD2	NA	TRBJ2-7	TGTGCCAGTAGTATCTTCTCCGGGACTAGAGGCGGCTACGAGCAGTACTTC	CASSIFSGTRGGYEQYF
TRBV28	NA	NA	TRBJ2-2	TGTGCCAGCAGTTTACCAACCGGGGAGCTGTTTTTT	CASSLPTGELFF
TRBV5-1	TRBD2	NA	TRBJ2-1	TGCGCCAGCAGCCGCTCCCCGGGACTAGGTCCTTCTTCCTACAATGAGCAGTTCTTC	CASSRSPGLGPSSYNEQFF
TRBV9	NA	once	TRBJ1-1	TGTGCCAGCAGCGTATCCCGGGACACTGAAGCTTTCTTT	CASSVSRDTEAFF
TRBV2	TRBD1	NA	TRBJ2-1	TGTGCCAGCAGTCTCGCTTATTGGGACAGGTTCTTC	CASSLAYWDRFF
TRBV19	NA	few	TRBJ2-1	TGTGCCAGCTCTCGCGGAACCTACAATGAGCAGTTCTTC	CASSRGTYNEQFF
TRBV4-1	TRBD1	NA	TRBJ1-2	TGCGCCAGCAGCTCGAGGACAGGGATTAACTATGGCTACACCTTC	CASSSRTGINYGYTF
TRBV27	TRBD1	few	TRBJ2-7	TGTGCCAGCAGTTTTTCCGGGACAGGTCCTTACGAGCAGTACTTC	CASSFSGTGPYEQYF
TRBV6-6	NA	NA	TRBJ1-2	TGTGCCAGCAGTACCCCCGCCACGACAGGAGTGTATGGCTACACCTTC	CASSTPATTGVYGYTF
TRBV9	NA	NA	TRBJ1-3	TGTGCCAGCAGCGTAGATTTCTACAGGGCTGGAAACACCATATATTTT	CASSVDFYRAGNTIYF
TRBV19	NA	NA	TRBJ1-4	TGTGCCAGTAGGCCCAGGGGCACAGGGCTAAAACTGTTTTTT	CASRPRGTGLKLFF
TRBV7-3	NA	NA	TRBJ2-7	TGTGCCAGCAGCTCGGACAGACGGCCCTACGAGCAGTACTTC	CASSSDRRPYEQYF
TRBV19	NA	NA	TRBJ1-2	TGTGCCAGTAATCTTGCGACAGAGAGCTATGGCTACACCTTC	CASNLATESYGYTF
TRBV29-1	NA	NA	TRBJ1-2	TGCAGCACCCGAGTGGCGGGGGCCAGCGGCTACACCTTC	CSTRVAGASGYTF
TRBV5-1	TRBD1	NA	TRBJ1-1	TGCGCCAGCAGCGCAGAAGGACAGGTGGTAGGTGAAGCTTTCTTT	CASSAEGQVVGEAFF
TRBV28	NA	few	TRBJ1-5	TGTGCCAGCAGCTCTCTGAGTCAGGGGCTTTCTGGCAATCAGCCCCAGCATTTT	CASSSLSQGLSGNQPQHF
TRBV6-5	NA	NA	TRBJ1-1	TGTGCCAGCAGTACACCTACAGGGTACACTGAAGCTTTCTTT	CASSTPTGYTEAFF
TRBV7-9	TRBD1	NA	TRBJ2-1	TGTGCCAGCAGCCCGGACAGGGGGGAGAACAATGAGCAGTTCTTC	CASSPDRGENNEQFF
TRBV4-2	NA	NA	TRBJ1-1	TGTGCCAGCAGCCAAGATTCGACAGGCTGGAGGTTCACTGAAGCTTTCTTT	CASSQDSTGWRFTEAFF
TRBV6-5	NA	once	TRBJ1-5	TGTGCCAGCAGTAAAACAGGTGGGAAACAGCCCCAGCATTTT	CASSKTGGKQPQHF
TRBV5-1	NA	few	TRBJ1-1	TGCGCCAGCAGCCCTTACGGGGGGGGCAGGAAAGCTTTCTTT	CASSPYGGGRKAFF
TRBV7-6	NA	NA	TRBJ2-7	TGTGCCAGCAGCTCGCCTAGCTTGGGCTCCTACGAGCAGTACTTC	CASSSPSLGSYEQYF
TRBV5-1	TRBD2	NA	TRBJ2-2	TGCGCCAGCAGCTCCTCGGGGGGGCCAGGGACCGGGGAGCTGTTTTTT	CASSSSGGPGTGELFF
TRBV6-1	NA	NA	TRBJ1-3	TGTGCCAGCAGTGAAAGGTCTGTGTTCCGGGACTCTGGAAACACCATATATTTT	CASSERSVFRDSGNTIYF
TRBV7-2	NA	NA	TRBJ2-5	TGTGCCAGCAGCTTACCGGAAGAGACCCAGTACTTC	CASSLPEETQYF
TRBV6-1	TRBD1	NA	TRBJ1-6	TGTGCCAGCAGTGAATCCAAGGGACAGGGGTACTATAATTCACCCCTCCACTTT	CASSESKGQGYYNSPLHF
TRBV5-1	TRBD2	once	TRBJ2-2	TGCGCCAGCAGCTTGGTAGCGGGAGATACCGGGGAGCTGTTTTTT	CASSLVAGDTGELFF
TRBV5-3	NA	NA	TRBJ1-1	TGTGCCAGAAGCCCCCGACATGCTGAAGCTTTCTTT	CARSPRHAEAFF
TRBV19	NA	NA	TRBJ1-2	TGTGCCAGTAGTTTGGCAGGGATTCGCTATGGCTACACCTTC	CASSLAGIRYGYTF
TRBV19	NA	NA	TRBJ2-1	TGTGCCAGTAGTGAGAACAATGAGCAGTTCTTC	CASSENNEQFF
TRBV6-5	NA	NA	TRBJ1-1	TGTGCCAGCACCGCGACACCAGGGGTTGAAGCTTTCTTT	CASTATPGVEAFF
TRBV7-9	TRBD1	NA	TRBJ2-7	TGTGCCAGCAGCTTGGGGTTGGTGCGACAGGGGCACGAGCAGTACTTC	CASSLGLVRQGHEQYF